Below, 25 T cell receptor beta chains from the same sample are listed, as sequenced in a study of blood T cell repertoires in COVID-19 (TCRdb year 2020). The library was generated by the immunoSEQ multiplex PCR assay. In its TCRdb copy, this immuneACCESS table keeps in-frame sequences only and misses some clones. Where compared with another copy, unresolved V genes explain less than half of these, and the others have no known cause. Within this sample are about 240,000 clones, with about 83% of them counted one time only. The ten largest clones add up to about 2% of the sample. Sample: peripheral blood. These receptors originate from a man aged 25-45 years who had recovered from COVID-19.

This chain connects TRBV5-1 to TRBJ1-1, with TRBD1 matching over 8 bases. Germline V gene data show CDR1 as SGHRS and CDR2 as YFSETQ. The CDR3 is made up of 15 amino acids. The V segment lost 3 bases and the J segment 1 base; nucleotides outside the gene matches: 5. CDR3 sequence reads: CASSSGQGGNTEAFF. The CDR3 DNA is TGCGCCAGCAGCTCAGGACAGGGAGGGAACACTGAAGCTTTCTTT. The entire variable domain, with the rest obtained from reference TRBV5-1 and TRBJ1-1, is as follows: KAGVTQTPRYLIKTRGQQVTLSCSPISGHRSVSWYQQTPGQGLQFLFEYFSETQRNKGNFPGRFSGRQFSNSRSEMNVSTLELGDSALYLCASSSGQGGNTEAFFGQGTRLTVV.

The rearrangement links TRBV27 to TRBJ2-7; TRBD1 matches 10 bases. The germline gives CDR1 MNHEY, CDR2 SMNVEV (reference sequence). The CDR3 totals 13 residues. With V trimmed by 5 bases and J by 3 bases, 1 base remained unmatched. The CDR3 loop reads CASSRDRGYEQYV. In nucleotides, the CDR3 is TGTGCCAGCAGTCGGGACAGGGGCTACGAGCAGTACGTC.

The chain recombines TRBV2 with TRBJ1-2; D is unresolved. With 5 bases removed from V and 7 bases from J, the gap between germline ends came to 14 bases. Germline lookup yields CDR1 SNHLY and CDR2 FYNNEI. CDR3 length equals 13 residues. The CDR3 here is CASSQLQRSGYTF. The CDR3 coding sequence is TGTGCCAGCAGTCAATTGCAGAGGAGTGGCTACACCTTC.

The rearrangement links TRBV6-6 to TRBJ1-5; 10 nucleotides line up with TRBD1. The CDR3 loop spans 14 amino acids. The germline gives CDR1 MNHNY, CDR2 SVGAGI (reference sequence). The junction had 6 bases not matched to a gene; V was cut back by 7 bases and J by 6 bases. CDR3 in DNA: TGTGCCAGCACAGGACAGGGGGAAAGTCAGCCCCAGCATTTT. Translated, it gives CASTGQGESQPQHF.

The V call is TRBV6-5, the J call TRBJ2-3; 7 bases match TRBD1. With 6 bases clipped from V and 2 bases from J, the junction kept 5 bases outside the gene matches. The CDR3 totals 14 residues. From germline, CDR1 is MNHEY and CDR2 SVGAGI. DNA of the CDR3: TGTGCCAGCAGCATGGACAGGCTCACAGATACGCAGTATTTT. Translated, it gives CASSMDRLTDTQYF.

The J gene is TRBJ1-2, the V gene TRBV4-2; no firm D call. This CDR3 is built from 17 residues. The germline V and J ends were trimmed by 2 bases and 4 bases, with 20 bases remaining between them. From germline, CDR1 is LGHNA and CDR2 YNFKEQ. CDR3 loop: CASSQIFHEGTVYGYTF. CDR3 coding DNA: TGTGCCAGCAGCCAAATCTTTCATGAGGGAACGGTCTATGGCTACACCTTC.

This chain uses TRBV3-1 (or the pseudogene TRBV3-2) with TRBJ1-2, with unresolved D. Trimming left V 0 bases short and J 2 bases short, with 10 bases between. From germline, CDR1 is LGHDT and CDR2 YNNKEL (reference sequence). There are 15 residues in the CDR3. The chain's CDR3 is CASSQDRRRNYGYTF. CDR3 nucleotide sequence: TGTGCCAGCAGCCAAGATCGTCGCAGGAACTATGGCTACACCTTC.

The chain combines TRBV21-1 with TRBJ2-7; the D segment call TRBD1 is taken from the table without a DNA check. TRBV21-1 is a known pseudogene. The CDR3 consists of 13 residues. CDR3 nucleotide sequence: TGTGCCAGCAACTCCACGCCCGGGACAAGGCAGTACGTC. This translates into CASNSTPGTRQYV.

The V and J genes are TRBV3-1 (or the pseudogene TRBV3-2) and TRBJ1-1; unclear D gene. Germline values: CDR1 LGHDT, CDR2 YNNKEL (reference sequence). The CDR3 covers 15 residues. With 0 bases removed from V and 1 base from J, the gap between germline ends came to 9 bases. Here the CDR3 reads CASSQDGVPNTEAFF. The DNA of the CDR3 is TGTGCCAGCAGCCAAGACGGAGTGCCGAACACTGAAGCTTTCTTT.

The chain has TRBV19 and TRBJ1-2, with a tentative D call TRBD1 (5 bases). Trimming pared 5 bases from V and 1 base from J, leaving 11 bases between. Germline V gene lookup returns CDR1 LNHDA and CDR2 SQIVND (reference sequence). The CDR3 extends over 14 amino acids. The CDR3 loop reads CASSLAGINYGYTF. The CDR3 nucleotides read TGTGCCAGTAGTCTGGCAGGGATTAACTATGGCTACACCTTC.

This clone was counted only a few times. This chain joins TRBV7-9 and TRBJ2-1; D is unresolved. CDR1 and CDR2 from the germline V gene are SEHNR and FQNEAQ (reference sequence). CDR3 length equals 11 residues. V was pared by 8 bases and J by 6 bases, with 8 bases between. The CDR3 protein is CASARVNEQFF. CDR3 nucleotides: TGTGCCAGCGCTCGGGTCAATGAGCAGTTCTTC.

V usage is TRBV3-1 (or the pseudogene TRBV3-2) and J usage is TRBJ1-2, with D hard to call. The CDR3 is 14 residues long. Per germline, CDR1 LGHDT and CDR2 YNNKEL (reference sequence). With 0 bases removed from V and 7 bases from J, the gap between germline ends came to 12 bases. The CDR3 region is CASSQDPGSGGYTF. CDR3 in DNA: TGTGCCAGCAGCCAAGATCCGGGCAGCGGTGGCTACACCTTC.

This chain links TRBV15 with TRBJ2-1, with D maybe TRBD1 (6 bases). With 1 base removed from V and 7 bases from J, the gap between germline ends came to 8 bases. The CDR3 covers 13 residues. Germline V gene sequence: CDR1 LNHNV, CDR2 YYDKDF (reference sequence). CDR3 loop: CATSRGTGNEQFF. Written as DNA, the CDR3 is TGTGCCACCAGCAGAGGCACAGGGAATGAGCAGTTCTTC.

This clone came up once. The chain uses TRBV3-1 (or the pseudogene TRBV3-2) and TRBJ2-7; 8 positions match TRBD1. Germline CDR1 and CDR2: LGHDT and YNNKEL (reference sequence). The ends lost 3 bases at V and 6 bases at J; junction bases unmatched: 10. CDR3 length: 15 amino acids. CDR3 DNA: TGTGCCAGCAGCCACCCCCGGGACAGGTCCGCCGAGCAGTACTTC. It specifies CASSHPRDRSAEQYF.

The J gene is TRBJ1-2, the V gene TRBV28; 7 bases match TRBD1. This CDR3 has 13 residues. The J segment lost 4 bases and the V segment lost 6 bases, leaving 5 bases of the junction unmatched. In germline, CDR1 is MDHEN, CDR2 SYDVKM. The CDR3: CASRPGTVYGYTF. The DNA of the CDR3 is TGTGCCAGCAGGCCCGGGACAGTCTATGGCTACACCTTC.

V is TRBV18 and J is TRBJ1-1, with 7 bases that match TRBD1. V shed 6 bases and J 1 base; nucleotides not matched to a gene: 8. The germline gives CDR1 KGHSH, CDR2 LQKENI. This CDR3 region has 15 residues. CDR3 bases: TGTGCCAGCTCCCCCCAGGGGACAGAGAACACTGAAGCTTTCTTT. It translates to CASSPQGTENTEAFF.

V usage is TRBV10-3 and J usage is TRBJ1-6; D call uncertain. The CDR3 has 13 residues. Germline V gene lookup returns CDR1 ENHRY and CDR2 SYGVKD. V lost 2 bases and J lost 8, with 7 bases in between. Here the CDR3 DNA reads TGTGCCATCAGTGAGGCCCCGGATTCACCCCTCCACTTT. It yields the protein CAISEAPDSPLHF.

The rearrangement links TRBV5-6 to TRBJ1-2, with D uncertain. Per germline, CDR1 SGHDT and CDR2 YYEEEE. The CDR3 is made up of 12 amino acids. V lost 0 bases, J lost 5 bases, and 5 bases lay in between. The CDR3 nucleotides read TGTGCCAGCAGCTTGGCCTTATATGGCTACACCTTC. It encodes CASSLALYGYTF.

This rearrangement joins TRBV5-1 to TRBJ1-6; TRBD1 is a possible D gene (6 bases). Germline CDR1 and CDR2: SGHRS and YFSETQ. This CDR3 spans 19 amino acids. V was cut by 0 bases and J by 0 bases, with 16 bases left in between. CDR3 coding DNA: TGCGCCAGCAGCTTGGGACAGGCAAGGGGCCGCTCCTATAATTCACCCCTCCACTTT. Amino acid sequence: CASSLGQARGRSYNSPLHF.

The CDR3 region has the DNA TGTGCCAGCAGCAGACAGCGGGGGAGAACAGATACGCAGTATTTT. Protein product: CASSRQRGRTDTQYF. V is TRBV7-2 and J is TRBJ2-3, with 8 nucleotides matching TRBD2. V shed 5 bases and J 3 bases; nucleotides not matched to a gene: 7. CDR3 size: 15 residues. The V gene's germline CDR1 is SGHTA and CDR2 FQGNSA.

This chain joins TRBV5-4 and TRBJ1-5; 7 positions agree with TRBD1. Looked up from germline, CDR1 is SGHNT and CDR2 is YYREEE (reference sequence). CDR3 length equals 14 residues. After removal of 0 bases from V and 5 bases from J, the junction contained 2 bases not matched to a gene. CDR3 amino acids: CASSLEGAHQPQHF. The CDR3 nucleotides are TGTGCCAGCAGCTTGGAGGGGGCCCATCAGCCCCAGCATTTT.

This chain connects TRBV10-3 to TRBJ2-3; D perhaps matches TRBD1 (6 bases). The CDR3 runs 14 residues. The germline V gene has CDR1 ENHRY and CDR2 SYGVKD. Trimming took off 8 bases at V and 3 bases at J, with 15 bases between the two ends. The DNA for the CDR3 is TGTGCCATCCCCCGGGACAAGGAGACAGATACGCAGTATTTT. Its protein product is CAIPRDKETDTQYF.

The CDR3 nucleotides read TGCGCCAGCAGCTTGGGTCAGAACTCTGGGGCCAACGTCCTGACTTTC. Translation: CASSLGQNSGANVLTF. The V and J genes are TRBV5-1 and TRBJ2-6; no definite D call. V lost 0 bases to trimming and J lost 0 bases, with 7 bases between them. The CDR3 has 16 amino acids. Per the germline V gene, CDR1 is SGHRS and CDR2 is YFSETQ.

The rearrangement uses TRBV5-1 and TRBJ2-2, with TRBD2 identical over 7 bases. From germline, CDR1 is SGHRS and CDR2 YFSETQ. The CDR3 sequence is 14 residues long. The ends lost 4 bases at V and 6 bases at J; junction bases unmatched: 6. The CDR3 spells CASSPTLAAGELFF. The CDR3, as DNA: TGCGCCAGCAGCCCGACCCTAGCGGCCGGGGAGCTGTTTTTT.

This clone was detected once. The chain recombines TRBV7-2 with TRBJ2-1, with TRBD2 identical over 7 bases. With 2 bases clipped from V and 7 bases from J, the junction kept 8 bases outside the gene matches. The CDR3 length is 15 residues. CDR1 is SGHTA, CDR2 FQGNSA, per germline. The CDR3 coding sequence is TGTGCCAGCAGCTTAATGAGTGGCGGGGGAAATGAGCAGTTCTTC. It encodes CASSLMSGGGNEQFF. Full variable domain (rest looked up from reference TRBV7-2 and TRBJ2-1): GAGVSQSPSNKVTEKGKDVELRCDPISGHTALYWYRQSLGQGLEFLIYFQGNSAPDKSGLPSDRFSAERTGGSVSTLTIQRTQQEDSAVYLCASSLMSGGGNEQFFGPGTRLTVL.